This T cell receptor (beta chain) derives from a study of breast tumors, draining lymph nodes, adjacent tissues. This clonotype was seen just once. Its antigen is not identified. Breast cancer patients provided tissue from their axillary draining lymph nodes. The V gene lost 5 bases and the J gene lost 1 base, with 20 bases spanning the gap. Germline V gene data show CDR1 as SGHAT and CDR2 as FQNNGV. This CDR3 is 18 amino acids long. Whole-study findings and limits: Tumor TCR diversity was below lymph nodes but above nontumor tissue. Compared with basal-like, luminal-like tumors shared significantly more repertoire with nontumor tissue.

TCRdb analysed the multiplex PCR reads with MiXCR anew, one entry per CDR3 protein. In the table there are about 180,000 distinct CDR3 sequences, 30% to 35% of which are singletons. This chain links TRBV11-2 with TRBJ2-2; D gene ambiguous. Sample: axillary lymph node tissue. The TCR was taken from a female donor with breast cancer. Some clones in this sample may be carry-over from other donors' samples. The CDR3 reads CASSPWSRTYMNTGELFF. The CDR3 DNA sequence: TGTGCCAGCAGCCCGTGGTCCAGAACTTACATGAACACCGGGGAGCTGTTTTTT. The full variable domain, in which reference TRBV11-2 and TRBJ2-2 provide the parts outside the CDR3, is EAGVAQSPRYKIIEKRQSVAFWCNPISGHATLYWYQQILGQGPKLLIQFQNNGVVDDSQLPKDRFSAERLKGVDSTLKIQPAKLEDSAVYLCASSPWSRTYMNTGELFFGEGSRLTVL.